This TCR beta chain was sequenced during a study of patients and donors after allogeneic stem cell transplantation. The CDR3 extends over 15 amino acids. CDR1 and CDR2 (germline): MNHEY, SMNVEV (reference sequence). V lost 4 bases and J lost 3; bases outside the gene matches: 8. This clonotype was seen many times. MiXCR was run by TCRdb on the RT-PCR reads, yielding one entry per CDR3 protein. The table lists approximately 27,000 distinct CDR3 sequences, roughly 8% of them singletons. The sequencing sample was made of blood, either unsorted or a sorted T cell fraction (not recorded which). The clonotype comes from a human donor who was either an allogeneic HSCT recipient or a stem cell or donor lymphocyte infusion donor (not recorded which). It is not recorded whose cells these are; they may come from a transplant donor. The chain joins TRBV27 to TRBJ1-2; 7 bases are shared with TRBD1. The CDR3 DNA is TGTGCCAGCAGTTCCTCTTTCGACAGGGACTATGGCTACACCTTC. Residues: CASSSSFDRDYGYTF.